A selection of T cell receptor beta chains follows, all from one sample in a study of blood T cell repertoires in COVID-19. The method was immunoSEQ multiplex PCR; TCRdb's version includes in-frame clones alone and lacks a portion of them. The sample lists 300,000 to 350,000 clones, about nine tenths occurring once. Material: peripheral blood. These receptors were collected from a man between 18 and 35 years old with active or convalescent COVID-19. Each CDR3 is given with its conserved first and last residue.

CDR3aa: CASSHRGFATNEKLFF
len: 16
v_gene: TRBV19
j_gene: TRBJ1-4

CDR3aa: CASSHQGRSSGNTIYF
len: 16
v_gene: TRBV3-1/TRBV3-2
j_gene: TRBJ1-3

CDR3aa: CASNGLGTGLHEQYF
len: 15
v_gene: TRBV21-1
j_gene: TRBJ2-7

CDR3aa: CASSEGLAGITSSYNEQFF
len: 19
v_gene: TRBV10-2
j_gene: TRBJ2-1

CDR3aa: CASTPGTLSSYNSPLHF
len: 17
v_gene: TRBV2
j_gene: TRBJ1-6

CDR3aa: CASRGQGQETQYF
len: 13
v_gene: TRBV6-5
j_gene: TRBJ2-5

CDR3aa: CASTGRTGNYEQYF
len: 14
v_gene: TRBV6-5
j_gene: TRBJ2-7

CDR3aa: CASRRDPGAYEQYF
len: 14
v_gene: TRBV5-1
j_gene: TRBJ2-7

CDR3aa: CASSLRSLGYNEQFF
len: 15
v_gene: TRBV6-2/TRBV6-3
j_gene: TRBJ2-1

CDR3aa: CASNRQGNYNSPLHF
len: 15
v_gene: TRBV2
j_gene: TRBJ1-6

CDR3aa: CASSTGRGAGNTIYF
len: 15
v_gene: TRBV6-5
j_gene: TRBJ1-3

CDR3aa: CASSLRKPGQGSSYEQYF
len: 18
v_gene: TRBV7-8
j_gene: TRBJ2-7

CDR3aa: CASSPGSEQFF
len: 11
v_gene: TRBV7-8
j_gene: TRBJ2-1

CDR3aa: CASRAEGMSEKLFF
len: 14
v_gene: TRBV2
j_gene: TRBJ1-4

CDR3aa: CASSPGLAGPSYNEQFF
len: 17
v_gene: TRBV19
j_gene: TRBJ2-1

CDR3aa: CASSPRTANTEAFF
len: 14
v_gene: TRBV18
j_gene: TRBJ1-1

CDR3aa: CASSLFPDRGLEKLFF
len: 16
v_gene: TRBV27
j_gene: TRBJ1-4

CDR3aa: CASSLGSQPQHF
len: 12
v_gene: TRBV3-1/TRBV3-2
j_gene: TRBJ1-5

CDR3aa: CASSPYQTRTSGIGEQFF
len: 18
v_gene: TRBV7-3
j_gene: TRBJ2-1

CDR3aa: CATSRDERGALGEQFF
len: 16
v_gene: TRBV15
j_gene: TRBJ2-1

CDR3aa: CSVQTYQSWAGYTF
len: 14
v_gene: TRBV29-1
j_gene: TRBJ1-2

CDR3aa: CASTSPRQGGTEAFF
len: 15
v_gene: TRBV11-1
j_gene: TRBJ1-1

CDR3aa: CASSPRTSRNYEQYF
len: 15
v_gene: TRBV19
j_gene: TRBJ2-7

CDR3aa: CASRVGEGHPRETQYF
len: 16
v_gene: TRBV5-1
j_gene: TRBJ2-5

CDR3aa: CASSLNAGGNQPQHF
len: 15
v_gene: TRBV5-1
j_gene: TRBJ1-5

CDR3aa: CASRTTGLGELFF
len: 13
v_gene: TRBV6-5
j_gene: TRBJ2-2

CDR3aa: CASSRTDENIQYF
len: 13
v_gene: TRBV7-9
j_gene: TRBJ2-4

CDR3aa: CASGRPGDTQYF
len: 12
v_gene: TRBV4-1
j_gene: TRBJ2-3

CDR3aa: CATKTGGLGYTF
len: 12
v_gene: TRBV27
j_gene: TRBJ1-2

CDR3aa: CASQGGQGSPLHF
len: 13
v_gene: TRBV2
j_gene: TRBJ1-6

CDR3aa: CASSQGEFLVSNEQFF
len: 16
v_gene: TRBV4-1
j_gene: TRBJ2-1

CDR3aa: CASSYRGQGNQPQHF
len: 15
v_gene: TRBV5-6
j_gene: TRBJ1-5

CDR3aa: CASAVSVSLFF
len: 11
v_gene: TRBV6-6
j_gene: TRBJ1-1

CDR3aa: CASSLWAYTEAFF
len: 13
v_gene: TRBV7-9
j_gene: TRBJ1-1

CDR3aa: CASSQVFSGRGIYEQYF
len: 17
v_gene: TRBV4-1
j_gene: TRBJ2-7

CDR3aa: CASSQRWKAEQYF
len: 13
v_gene: TRBV4-1
j_gene: TRBJ2-7

CDR3aa: CASRGGSGMKTYEQYF
len: 16
v_gene: TRBV7-2
j_gene: TRBJ2-7

CDR3aa: CASSPLGQGAFGGELFF
len: 17
v_gene: TRBV7-9
j_gene: TRBJ2-2

CDR3aa: CASSLGGTGINQPQHF
len: 16
v_gene: TRBV5-4
j_gene: TRBJ1-5

CDR3aa: CASSESSHATDTQYF
len: 15
v_gene: TRBV10-1
j_gene: TRBJ2-3

CDR3aa: CASSSQGIQGETQYF
len: 15
v_gene: TRBV7-7
j_gene: TRBJ2-5

CDR3aa: CASSVDSYLEAFF
len: 13
v_gene: TRBV25-1
j_gene: TRBJ1-1

CDR3aa: CASGTSGKSYNEQFF
len: 15
v_gene: TRBV28
j_gene: TRBJ2-1

CDR3aa: CASSILAGGSDTQYF
len: 15
v_gene: TRBV19
j_gene: TRBJ2-3

CDR3aa: CASSYTSGSGTDTQYF
len: 16
v_gene: TRBV11-2
j_gene: TRBJ2-3

CDR3aa: CASSLGRGQGATEAFF
len: 16
v_gene: TRBV13
j_gene: TRBJ1-1

CDR3aa: CASSRSGTGDYEQYF
len: 15
v_gene: TRBV19
j_gene: TRBJ2-7

CDR3aa: CASSLRGQKAKNIQYF
len: 16
v_gene: TRBV28
j_gene: TRBJ2-4

CDR3aa: CASSALSGQETQYF
len: 14
v_gene: TRBV7-3
j_gene: TRBJ2-5

CDR3aa: CASSQISKRNIQYF
len: 14
v_gene: TRBV7-8
j_gene: TRBJ2-4

CDR3aa: CSVARRAEAFF
len: 11
v_gene: TRBV29-1
j_gene: TRBJ1-1

CDR3aa: CASSVRGDRFDEQFF
len: 15
v_gene: TRBV9
j_gene: TRBJ2-1